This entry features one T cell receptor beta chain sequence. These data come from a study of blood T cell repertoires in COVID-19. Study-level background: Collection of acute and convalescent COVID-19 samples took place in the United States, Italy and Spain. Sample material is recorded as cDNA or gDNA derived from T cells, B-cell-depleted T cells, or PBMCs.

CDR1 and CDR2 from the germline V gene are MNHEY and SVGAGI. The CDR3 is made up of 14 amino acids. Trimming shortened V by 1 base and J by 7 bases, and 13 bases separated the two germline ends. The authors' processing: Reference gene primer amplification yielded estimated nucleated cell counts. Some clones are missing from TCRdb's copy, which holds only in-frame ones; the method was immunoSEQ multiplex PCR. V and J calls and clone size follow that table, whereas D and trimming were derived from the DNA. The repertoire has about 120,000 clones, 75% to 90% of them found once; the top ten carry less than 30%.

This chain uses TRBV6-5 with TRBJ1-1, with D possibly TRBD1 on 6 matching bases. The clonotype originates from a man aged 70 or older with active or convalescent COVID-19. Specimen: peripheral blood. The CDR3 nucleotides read TGTGCCAGCAGTTACTTATCAGGGGAAGGTGAAGCTTTCTTT. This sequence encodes CASSYLSGEGEAFF.